One and the same sample provided the 12 T cell receptor beta chains below, sequenced in a study of OX40 agonist ivuxolimab in advanced cancers. Profiling relied on immunoSEQ multiplex PCR, and the TCRdb table lists in-frame clones only, not all of them. The sample comprises some 17,000 clones, roughly 75% of which are singletons, and roughly 25% rests with the top ten. This material consisted of CD4+ or CD8+ T cells sorted from blood, taken in a trial of the OX40 agonist ivuxolimab. Receptors were obtained from an adult with an advanced solid tumor such as melanoma, head and neck, liver or kidney cancer.

The chain uses TRBV5-6 and TRBJ2-1; weak D call: TRBD1 (7 bases). Trimming shortened V by 4 bases and J by 5 bases, and 25 bases separated the two germline ends. Germline V gene data show CDR1 as SGHDT and CDR2 as YYEEEE. The CDR3 covers 18 residues. The CDR3 here is CASSLKILGQGEDNEQFF. Here the CDR3 DNA reads TGTGCCAGCAGCCTCAAAATACTTGGGCAGGGGGAGGACAATGAGCAGTTCTTC.

The chain recombines TRBV5-4 with TRBJ2-1; D assignment may be TRBD1 or TRBD2 (6 bases each). The CDR3 is 15 amino acids. Germline V gene data show CDR1 as SGHNT and CDR2 as YYREEE (reference sequence). The V gene lost 0 bases and the J gene lost 5 bases, with 12 bases spanning the gap. This chain's CDR3 is CASSLVAGHNNEQFF. CDR3 nucleotides: TGTGCCAGCAGCTTGGTGGCGGGACACAACAATGAGCAGTTCTTC.

The rearrangement uses TRBV4-1 and TRBJ2-7; 8 bases fit TRBD1. The V and J ends lost 1 base and 0 bases, in that order; junction bases with no gene match: 5. Germline V gene sequence: CDR1 MGHRA, CDR2 YSYEKL. This CDR3 region has 16 residues. CDR3 DNA sequence: TGCGCCAGCAGCCAAGCCAGGACAGGGACCTCCTACGAGCAGTACTTC. It encodes CASSQARTGTSYEQYF.

This clone counts as medium-sized. This chain uses TRBV4-1 with TRBJ1-5; no firm D call. Deletions cut 0 bases from V and 4 bases from J, with 7 bases between. From germline, CDR1 is MGHRA and CDR2 YSYEKL. The CDR3 has 14 amino acids. The CDR3 loop is CASSQERANQPQHF. The CDR3 DNA reads TGCGCCAGCAGCCAAGAGAGGGCTAATCAGCCCCAGCATTTT.

This sequence joins TRBV30 and TRBJ1-5; D might be TRBD1 (5 bases). V shed 2 bases and J shed 7 bases, with 18 bases lying between them. CDR3 length: 15 residues. Germline CDR1 GTSNPN, CDR2 SVGIG (reference sequence). The CDR3 region has the DNA TGTGCCTGGAGTCACAGTGGAGGGGCGAGCCAGCCCCAGCATTTT. It yields the protein CAWSHSGGASQPQHF.

The rearrangement links TRBV4-1 to TRBJ2-5; TRBD1 or TRBD2 may be the D gene (5 bases each). The V and J ends lost 4 bases and 5 bases respectively, with 11 bases between them. The CDR3 sequence is 13 residues long. Germline CDR1 and CDR2: MGHRA and YSYEKL. Written as DNA, the CDR3 is TGCGCCAGCAGCCCCCTCTGGGGGGAGACCCAGTACTTC. This translates into CASSPLWGETQYF.

In its sample, this clone is medium-sized. This sequence joins TRBV4-1 and TRBJ2-2, with a weak D call TRBD2 (6 bases). This CDR3 has 16 amino acids. The V and J ends lost 4 bases and 14 bases respectively, with 26 bases between them. Germline V CDR1 and CDR2: MGHRA, YSYEKL. This chain's CDR3 is CASSPSAVAAFRVLFF. CDR3 bases: TGCGCCAGCAGCCCCTCGGCGGTAGCGGCTTTTAGGGTTCTGTTTTTT.

The J gene is TRBJ2-7, the V gene TRBV15; possibly TRBD2 for D (6 bases). This CDR3 is built from 15 residues. Trimming took 3 bases from V and 8 from J, leaving 20 bases between them. The germline V gene encodes CDR1 LNHNV and CDR2 YYDKDF (reference sequence). The CDR3 reads CATSRDGTGGLKQYF. The CDR3 DNA reads TGTGCCACCAGCAGGGACGGGACTGGCGGCTTGAAGCAGTACTTC.

The chain links TRBV23-1 to TRBJ1-5, with no clear D. TRBV23-1 is classed as an ORF, of uncertain function. CDR3 length: 14 residues. The V gene lost 3 bases and the J gene lost 0 bases, with 6 bases spanning the gap. The CDR3 reads CASSQNLSNQPQHF. DNA of the CDR3: TGCGCCAGCAGTCAGAACCTTAGCAATCAGCCCCAGCATTTT.

V usage is TRBV19 and J usage is TRBJ2-7, with a tentative D call TRBD1 (5 bases). The germline CDR1 and CDR2 sequences are LNHDA and SQIVND (reference sequence). There are 14 residues in the CDR3. V lost 6 bases and J 2 bases, leaving 14 bases between the germline ends. The CDR3 DNA is TGTGCCAGTAGCCTAACAGACAGCCCCTACGAGCAGTACTTC. Translation gives CASSLTDSPYEQYF.

The chain links TRBV11-2 to TRBJ2-7; the D gene is possibly TRBD1 (5 bases). The CDR3 spans 12 residues. With 5 bases removed from V and 4 bases from J, the gap between germline ends came to 9 bases. Germline-derived CDR1 and CDR2 are SGHAT and FQNNGV. The CDR3 loop reads CASSPGPYEQYF. For the CDR3, the DNA is TGTGCCAGCAGCCCAGGGCCTTACGAGCAGTACTTC.

The rearrangement uses TRBV27 and TRBJ2-7; D tentatively fits TRBD1 or TRBD2 (5 bases each). The CDR3 runs to 13 residues. With 4 bases removed from V and 2 bases from J, the gap between germline ends came to 9 bases. Per germline, CDR1 MNHEY and CDR2 SMNVEV (reference sequence). The CDR3 spells CASSSTGPYEQYF. CDR3 nucleotides: TGTGCCAGCAGTTCTACGGGGCCCTACGAGCAGTACTTC.